These 10 T cell receptor beta chains were all obtained from the same sample, sequenced in a study of blood T cell repertoires in COVID-19. The method was immunoSEQ multiplex PCR; TCRdb's version includes in-frame clones alone and lacks a portion of them. The sample yields 430,000 or so clones, 80% to 90% seen once. Sequencing was performed on peripheral blood. All receptors come from a man between 18 and 35 years old with COVID-19, enrolled during active disease.

The chain uses TRBV9 and TRBJ2-2; tentative D call: TRBD1 (6 bases). The CDR3 contains 15 residues. Trimming shortened V by 0 bases and J by 6 bases, and 12 bases separated the two germline ends. The germline gives CDR1 SGDLS, CDR2 YYNGEE. The CDR3 protein is CASSVEQGLAGELFF. The DNA for the CDR3 is TGTGCCAGCAGCGTAGAACAGGGCTTGGCCGGGGAGCTGTTTTTT.

The V call is TRBV3-1 (or the pseudogene TRBV3-2), the J call TRBJ1-2; 11 bases align to TRBD1. CDR1 and CDR2 from the germline V gene are LGHDT and YNNKEL (reference sequence). There are 16 residues in the CDR3. V lost 4 bases, J lost 3 bases, and 7 bases stayed unmatched. CDR3 sequence (DNA): TGTGCCAGCAGCCGGCCAGGACAGGGGGCAGACTATGGCTACACCTTC. It specifies CASSRPGQGADYGYTF.

The genes are TRBV28 and TRBJ2-1; D possibly corresponds to TRBD1 (5 bases). Germline values: CDR1 MDHEN, CDR2 SYDVKM. This CDR3 comprises 18 residues. V was cut by 7 bases and J by 4 bases, with 26 bases left in between. CDR3 region: CASISHLSGPPHYNEQFF. In nucleotides, the CDR3 is TGTGCCAGCATTTCCCATCTCTCAGGGCCTCCCCATTACAATGAGCAGTTCTTC.

The rearrangement links TRBV6-5 to TRBJ1-1; 7 bases agree with TRBD1. Trimming cost V 4 bases and J 1 base; bases outside gene matches: 3. The CDR3 consists of 14 residues. The germline V gene encodes CDR1 MNHEY and CDR2 SVGAGI. The CDR3 region is CASSSWTGNTEAFF. DNA of the CDR3: TGTGCCAGCAGTTCCTGGACAGGGAACACTGAAGCTTTCTTT.

The J gene is TRBJ2-2, the V gene TRBV6-4, with a possible D match to TRBD2 (6 bases). CDR1 MRHNA and CDR2 SNTAGT come from the germline V gene. V was pared by 7 bases and J by 4 bases, with 13 bases between. There are 14 residues in the CDR3. The CDR3 region is CASKLEEGTGELFF. The CDR3 coding sequence is TGTGCCAGCAAGTTGGAGGAGGGCACCGGGGAGCTGTTTTTT.

The rearrangement links TRBV21-1 to TRBJ2-7; the table's D call TRBD1 went unverified against the DNA. TRBV21-1 is shown as a pseudogene. This CDR3 comprises 15 residues. The CDR3 DNA reads as TGTGCCAGCAGCAAATTTTACGGACACTCCTACGAGCAGTACTTC. It encodes CASSKFYGHSYEQYF.

This sequence joins TRBV4-1 and TRBJ1-1; D gene unclear. The germline V gene has CDR1 MGHRA and CDR2 YSYEKL. The CDR3 has 15 residues. V lost 0 bases and J 5 bases, leaving 13 bases between the germline ends. The chain's CDR3 is CASSQEGGRVTEAFF. DNA for the CDR3: TGCGCCAGCAGCCAAGAAGGCGGGAGGGTTACTGAAGCTTTCTTT.

The J gene is TRBJ2-2, the V gene TRBV11-2; weak D call: TRBD2 (5 bases). CDR1 and CDR2 (germline): SGHAT, FQNNGV. CDR3 size: 13 residues. Trimming removed 6 bases at V and 7 bases at J, with 12 bases between. Written as DNA, the CDR3 is TGTGCCAGCAGGTCAGAGGGAGTCGGGGAGCTGTTTTTT. Protein product: CASRSEGVGELFF.

The genes are TRBV24-1 and TRBJ2-4; weak D call: TRBD2 (7 bases). Per germline, CDR1 KGHDR and CDR2 SFDVKD. This CDR3 has 16 residues. Between the trimmed V and J ends, which lost 11 bases and 0 bases, there was a span of 19 bases. This CDR3 reads CAIRGARWGAKNIQYF. As DNA, the CDR3 is TGTGCCATTCGGGGGGCACGGTGGGGAGCCAAAAACATTCAGTACTTC.

This clone came up a few times. The V gene is TRBV6-1, the J gene TRBJ1-1; D gene uncertain. The germline V gene has CDR1 MNHNS and CDR2 SASEGT. V was pared by 2 bases and J by 7 bases, with 11 bases between. This CDR3 region has 13 residues. DNA for the CDR3: TGTGCCAGCAGTGAACTGGGGAGCCTTGAAGCTTTCTTT. Translating it yields CASSELGSLEAFF.